These T cell receptor beta chains were read from a single sample in a study of cytomegalovirus exposure and HLA in healthy donors. Clones were sequenced by immunoSEQ multiplex PCR, and TCRdb holds only the in-frame ones, with some missing. The sample holds hundreds of thousands of clones, about three quarters seen once. The sequenced sample was PBMCs. The receptors stem from a boy between 10 and 17 years old in good health and CMV-seronegative. The CDR3 runs from the conserved cysteine through the conserved F or W. The order of the fields is CDR3 protein, CDR3 DNA, clone size, D gene, J gene, V gene. The D gene is left open where the match is weak. The size of a clone is reported for some rows only, either as once, few or many, or as a class for expanded clones.

cdr3_aa: CASSLGTSGTDTQYF
cdr3_nt: TGTGCCAGCAGCTTAGGGACTAGCGGTACAGATACGCAGTATTTT
clone_size: -
d_call: TRBD2
j_call: TRBJ2-3
v_call: TRBV11-3

cdr3_aa: CASHTGVYGYTF
cdr3_nt: TGTGCCAGCCATACAGGGGTCTATGGCTACACCTTC
clone_size: -
d_call: TRBD1
j_call: TRBJ1-2
v_call: TRBV5-4

cdr3_aa: CASSAQSGVNQPQHF
cdr3_nt: TGTGCCAGCAGCGCCCAATCAGGGGTTAATCAGCCCCAGCATTTT
clone_size: -
d_call: -
j_call: TRBJ1-5
v_call: TRBV9

cdr3_aa: CASREGGRSEQFF
cdr3_nt: TGTGCCAGCAGGGAGGGGGGGCGCAGTGAGCAGTTCTTC
clone_size: -
d_call: -
j_call: TRBJ2-1
v_call: TRBV27

cdr3_aa: CSSSFPGQGSNYGYTF
cdr3_nt: TGTTCCAGCAGCTTCCCAGGACAGGGTAGTAACTATGGCTACACCTTC
clone_size: -
d_call: TRBD1
j_call: TRBJ1-2
v_call: TRBV7-9

cdr3_aa: CASRERSDRRNTIYF
cdr3_nt: TGTGCCAGCAGGGAGCGGTCGGACCGCCGGAACACCATATATTTT
clone_size: -
d_call: -
j_call: TRBJ1-3
v_call: TRBV11-3

cdr3_aa: CASSPWGGDYGYTF
cdr3_nt: TGTGCCAGTAGTCCCTGGGGAGGGGACTATGGCTACACCTTC
clone_size: -
d_call: -
j_call: TRBJ1-2
v_call: TRBV19

cdr3_aa: CASSIGFGTDLNTEAFF
cdr3_nt: TGTGCCAGTAGTATAGGGTTCGGAACAGATTTGAACACTGAAGCTTTCTTT
clone_size: -
d_call: -
j_call: TRBJ1-1
v_call: TRBV19

cdr3_aa: CASSLPQNWREQYF
cdr3_nt: TGCGCCAGCAGCCTGCCCCAAAATTGGAGGGAGCAGTACTTC
clone_size: -
d_call: -
j_call: TRBJ2-7
v_call: TRBV4-1

cdr3_aa: CASNWGAGELFF
cdr3_nt: TGTGCCAGCAATTGGGGGGCCGGGGAGCTGTTTTTT
clone_size: -
d_call: -
j_call: TRBJ2-2
v_call: TRBV11-3

cdr3_aa: CASSLGRTRTYEQYF
cdr3_nt: TGTGCCAGCAGTTTGGGAAGGACAAGAACCTACGAGCAGTACTTC
clone_size: -
d_call: -
j_call: TRBJ2-7
v_call: TRBV7-2

cdr3_aa: CASSQDWQVYTEAFF
cdr3_nt: TGCGCCAGCAGCCAAGACTGGCAGGTTTACACTGAAGCTTTCTTT
clone_size: -
d_call: -
j_call: TRBJ1-1
v_call: TRBV4-1

cdr3_aa: CSARAPREQYF
cdr3_nt: TGCAGTGCTAGAGCTCCTCGCGAGCAGTACTTC
clone_size: -
d_call: -
j_call: TRBJ2-7
v_call: TRBV20-1

cdr3_aa: CASNRNYEQYF
cdr3_nt: TGTGCCAGCAACAGAAATTACGAGCAGTACTTC
clone_size: -
d_call: -
j_call: TRBJ2-7
v_call: TRBV6-1

cdr3_aa: CASSLPILDLEKGQAAGNTIYF
cdr3_nt: TGTGCCAGCAGCCTACCAATCCTTGACTTAGAGAAGGGACAGGCGGCGGGAAACACCATATATTTT
clone_size: -
d_call: -
j_call: TRBJ1-3
v_call: TRBV21-1

cdr3_aa: CASGPGCEAFF
cdr3_nt: TGTGCTAGTGGTCCGGGGTGTGAAGCCTTCTTT
clone_size: once
d_call: -
j_call: TRBJ1-1
v_call: TRBV12-5

cdr3_aa: CAWMLAGGPGEQYF
cdr3_nt: TGTGCCTGGATGCTAGCGGGAGGGCCCGGGGAGCAGTACTTC
clone_size: -
d_call: TRBD2
j_call: TRBJ2-7
v_call: TRBV30

cdr3_aa: CASSLQGAQVETQYF
cdr3_nt: TGTGCCAGCAGCCTCCAGGGGGCGCAGGTAGAGACCCAGTACTTC
clone_size: -
d_call: TRBD1
j_call: TRBJ2-5
v_call: TRBV11-3

cdr3_aa: CASSSRAGEAFF
cdr3_nt: TGTGCCAGTAGTAGTAGGGCGGGGGAAGCTTTCTTT
clone_size: -
d_call: -
j_call: TRBJ1-1
v_call: TRBV19

cdr3_aa: CAITSGGGLANEQYF
cdr3_nt: TGTGCCATCACCTCTGGAGGGGGCTTGGCCAACGAGCAGTACTTC
clone_size: -
d_call: -
j_call: TRBJ2-7
v_call: TRBV10-3

cdr3_aa: CASSLEQGARGTEAFF
cdr3_nt: TGTGCCAGCAGCTTGGAACAGGGGGCGCGCGGCACTGAAGCTTTCTTT
clone_size: -
d_call: TRBD1
j_call: TRBJ1-1
v_call: TRBV5-6

cdr3_aa: CASSIGLTGLPYEQYF
cdr3_nt: TGTGCCAGTAGTATAGGCCTGACAGGGCTCCCCTACGAGCAGTACTTC
clone_size: -
d_call: TRBD1
j_call: TRBJ2-7
v_call: TRBV19

cdr3_aa: CASSPTKGRVNSGNTIYF
cdr3_nt: TGTGCCAGCTCACCAACAAAAGGCAGGGTCAACTCTGGAAACACCATATATTTT
clone_size: once
d_call: -
j_call: TRBJ1-3
v_call: TRBV18

cdr3_aa: CASSVLVTGTDTQYF
cdr3_nt: TGTGCCAGCAGCGTACTAGTCACGGGCACAGATACGCAGTATTTT
clone_size: -
d_call: -
j_call: TRBJ2-3
v_call: TRBV9

cdr3_aa: CAWSVRGRGNTIYF
cdr3_nt: TGTGCCTGGAGTGTAAGGGGCAGGGGAAACACCATATATTTT
clone_size: -
d_call: -
j_call: TRBJ1-3
v_call: TRBV30

cdr3_aa: CASSVGTASGRAEQYF
cdr3_nt: TGTGCCAGCAGTGTGGGAACGGCTAGCGGGAGGGCCGAGCAGTACTTC
clone_size: few
d_call: TRBD2
j_call: TRBJ2-7
v_call: TRBV6-1

cdr3_aa: CASSTGGPDTQYF
cdr3_nt: TGTGCCAGCAGCACAGGGGGCCCAGATACGCAGTATTTT
clone_size: few
d_call: TRBD1
j_call: TRBJ2-3
v_call: TRBV7-2

cdr3_aa: CASSIQALNTEAFF
cdr3_nt: TGTGCCAGTAGTATACAGGCGCTAAACACTGAAGCTTTCTTT
clone_size: -
d_call: -
j_call: TRBJ1-1
v_call: TRBV19

cdr3_aa: CASSDTATSYNEQFF
cdr3_nt: TGTGCCAGCAGCGATACAGCTACCTCCTACAATGAGCAGTTCTTC
clone_size: -
d_call: -
j_call: TRBJ2-1
v_call: TRBV9

cdr3_aa: CASSPPGQVRMNTEAFF
cdr3_nt: TGTGCCAGCAGCCCCCCCGGACAGGTCCGGATGAACACTGAAGCTTTCTTT
clone_size: -
d_call: TRBD1
j_call: TRBJ1-1
v_call: TRBV7-9

cdr3_aa: CASSTRGGQGLNTQYF
cdr3_nt: TGCGCCAGCAGCACACGTGGGGGACAGGGATTAAATACGCAGTATTTT
clone_size: once
d_call: TRBD1
j_call: TRBJ2-3
v_call: TRBV5-1

cdr3_aa: CASSLFWDSSINYGYTF
cdr3_nt: TGTGCCAGCAGCTTGTTTTGGGACAGTTCAATAAACTATGGCTACACCTTC
clone_size: -
d_call: TRBD1
j_call: TRBJ1-2
v_call: TRBV5-5

cdr3_aa: CASSIGTVATSTDTQYF
cdr3_nt: TGTGCCAGTAGTATAGGTACGGTAGCTACTAGCACAGATACGCAGTATTTT
clone_size: -
d_call: -
j_call: TRBJ2-3
v_call: TRBV19

cdr3_aa: CASSAQIASEQYF
cdr3_nt: TGTGCCAGCTCAGCCCAGATAGCAAGCGAGCAGTACTTC
clone_size: -
d_call: -
j_call: TRBJ2-7
v_call: TRBV6-1

cdr3_aa: CASSQRGGIRGYEQYF
cdr3_nt: TGTGCCAGCAGCCAGCGGGGGGGGATAAGGGGCTACGAGCAGTACTTC
clone_size: -
d_call: TRBD2
j_call: TRBJ2-7
v_call: TRBV11-3

cdr3_aa: CASSQKAAGGGAHEQFF
cdr3_nt: TGCGCCAGCAGCCAAAAGGCGGCTGGCGGGGGGGCCCATGAGCAGTTCTTC
clone_size: -
d_call: TRBD2
j_call: TRBJ2-1
v_call: TRBV4-1

cdr3_aa: CASSETRVLNEQFF
cdr3_nt: TGCGCCAGCAGCGAAACTAGAGTACTCAATGAGCAGTTCTTC
clone_size: -
d_call: -
j_call: TRBJ2-1
v_call: TRBV5-1

cdr3_aa: CASSLEPEDTYGYTF
cdr3_nt: TGTGCCAGCAGCTTAGAACCAGAGGACACCTATGGCTACACCTTC
clone_size: few
d_call: -
j_call: TRBJ1-2
v_call: TRBV7-2

cdr3_aa: CSVSDRFDQPQHF
cdr3_nt: TGCAGCGTTTCGGACAGGTTCGATCAGCCCCAGCATTTT
clone_size: -
d_call: TRBD1
j_call: TRBJ1-5
v_call: TRBV29-1

cdr3_aa: CASSLSGQGGSYGYTF
cdr3_nt: TGTGCCAGCAGTTTATCGGGACAGGGTGGGAGCTATGGCTACACCTTC
clone_size: -
d_call: TRBD1
j_call: TRBJ1-2
v_call: TRBV27

cdr3_aa: CASSLDSGQGANYGYTF
cdr3_nt: TGTGCCAGCAGCTTAGATTCGGGACAGGGAGCTAACTATGGCTACACCTTC
clone_size: once
d_call: TRBD1
j_call: TRBJ1-2
v_call: TRBV11-3

cdr3_aa: CASSTGLAGVGDTQYF
cdr3_nt: TGTGCCAGCTCAACGGGACTAGCGGGAGTTGGGGATACGCAGTATTTT
clone_size: -
d_call: TRBD2
j_call: TRBJ2-3
v_call: TRBV18

cdr3_aa: CASTRTSGGEETQYF
cdr3_nt: TGTGCCAGCACGAGGACTAGCGGGGGAGAAGAGACCCAGTACTTC
clone_size: -
d_call: TRBD2
j_call: TRBJ2-5
v_call: TRBV2

cdr3_aa: CASSLRGTGNTIYF
cdr3_nt: TGCGCCAGCAGCTTAAGAGGGACTGGAAACACCATATATTTT
clone_size: -
d_call: -
j_call: TRBJ1-3
v_call: TRBV5-1

cdr3_aa: CASSGPDNEKLFF
cdr3_nt: TGCGCCAGCAGCGGGCCCGATAATGAAAAACTGTTTTTT
clone_size: -
d_call: -
j_call: TRBJ1-4
v_call: TRBV5-1

cdr3_aa: CSAIYAGAPMNTEAFF
cdr3_nt: TGCAGCGCCATATACGCAGGGGCGCCCATGAACACTGAAGCTTTCTTT
clone_size: -
d_call: -
j_call: TRBJ1-1
v_call: TRBV29-1

cdr3_aa: CASSLGVFNEQFF
cdr3_nt: TGTGCCAGCAGCCTAGGGGTCTTCAATGAGCAGTTCTTC
clone_size: -
d_call: -
j_call: TRBJ2-1
v_call: TRBV14

cdr3_aa: CASSLGSYSNQPQHF
cdr3_nt: TGTGCCAGCAGCTTAGGTTCTTATAGCAATCAGCCCCAGCATTTT
clone_size: once
d_call: -
j_call: TRBJ1-5
v_call: TRBV11-2

cdr3_aa: CSVRQGGNYGYTF
cdr3_nt: TGCAGCGTCCGACAGGGTGGTAACTATGGCTACACCTTC
clone_size: -
d_call: TRBD1
j_call: TRBJ1-2
v_call: TRBV29-1

cdr3_aa: CASSLAWERPNTEAFF
cdr3_nt: TGTGCCAGCAGCTTGGCCTGGGAGCGACCGAACACTGAAGCTTTCTTT
clone_size: -
d_call: -
j_call: TRBJ1-1
v_call: TRBV5-5

cdr3_aa: CASSQLPPGSAVYNEQFF
cdr3_nt: TGTGCCAGCAGCCAACTTCCGCCTGGGAGCGCGGTCTACAATGAGCAGTTCTTC
clone_size: -
d_call: -
j_call: TRBJ2-1
v_call: TRBV14

cdr3_aa: CAWSKQGRGGYTF
cdr3_nt: TGTGCCTGGAGTAAACAGGGCCGCGGGGGCTACACCTTC
clone_size: -
d_call: -
j_call: TRBJ1-2
v_call: TRBV30

cdr3_aa: CASSYFARSSTDTQYF
cdr3_nt: TGTGCCAGCAGTTACTTCGCGCGTTCTAGCACAGATACGCAGTATTTT
clone_size: -
d_call: -
j_call: TRBJ2-3
v_call: TRBV6-5

cdr3_aa: CASSFGTGNEQYF
cdr3_nt: TGTGCCAGCAGCTTTGGGACAGGGAACGAGCAGTACTTC
clone_size: -
d_call: TRBD1
j_call: TRBJ2-7
v_call: TRBV5-5

cdr3_aa: CASSDRQSSYNSPLHF
cdr3_nt: TGTGCCAGCAGTGACCGACAGAGCTCCTATAATTCACCCCTCCACTTT
clone_size: -
d_call: -
j_call: TRBJ1-6
v_call: TRBV6-4